Following are 4 T cell receptor beta chains from one sample sequenced in a study of shared clonotypes between healthy human individuals. The table came from immunoSEQ multiplex PCR; TCRdb's copy has only in-frame clones and leaves some out. The repertoire holds over 2 million clones, with about 95% as singletons. The naive CD8 subset, CD45RO-negative cells positively selected for CCR7, excluded terminally differentiated effector memory CD45RA+ cells. The source material was naive CD8+ T cells sorted from blood. The receptors shown here come from a man in his late teens or twenties in good health.

The chain couples TRBV4-1 to TRBJ2-2, with D unresolved. V lost 1 base, J lost 5 bases, and 14 bases lay in between. This CDR3 has 16 amino acids. Germline V gene lookup returns CDR1 MGHRA and CDR2 YSYEKL. The CDR3 nucleotides read TGCGCCAGCAGCCAAGCTACATTCTATGTGACCGGGGAGCTGTTTTTT. Protein: CASSQATFYVTGELFF.

A word on this clone: The junction departs from germline at one end; a sequencing error may be responsible. This chain joins TRBV28 and TRBJ1-2, with unresolved D. Germline-derived CDR1 and CDR2 are MDHEN and SYDVKM. This CDR3 contains 11 residues. CDR3 DNA sequence: TGTGCCAGCAGTTCCCCGGTGATCCTAAACTTC. This gives the protein CASSSPVILNF.

This clone was found once. The V and J genes are TRBV5-4 and TRBJ1-1, with 7 positions matching TRBD1. The CDR3 loop spans 12 amino acids. J lost 7 bases, V lost 6 bases, and 6 bases had no gene match. In germline, CDR1 is SGHNT, CDR2 YYREEE (reference sequence). The CDR3 spells CASTQTGLEAFF. For the CDR3, the DNA is TGTGCCAGCACCCAGACAGGGCTTGAAGCTTTCTTT.

The chain is built from TRBV19 and TRBJ2-7, with D unresolved. V shed 2 bases and J shed 4 bases, with 9 bases lying between them. Per the germline V gene, CDR1 is LNHDA and CDR2 is SQIVND (reference sequence). The CDR3 is 13 amino acids. The CDR3 spells CASSIMSDYEQYF. The CDR3 DNA reads TGTGCCAGTAGTATAATGAGCGATTACGAGCAGTACTTC.